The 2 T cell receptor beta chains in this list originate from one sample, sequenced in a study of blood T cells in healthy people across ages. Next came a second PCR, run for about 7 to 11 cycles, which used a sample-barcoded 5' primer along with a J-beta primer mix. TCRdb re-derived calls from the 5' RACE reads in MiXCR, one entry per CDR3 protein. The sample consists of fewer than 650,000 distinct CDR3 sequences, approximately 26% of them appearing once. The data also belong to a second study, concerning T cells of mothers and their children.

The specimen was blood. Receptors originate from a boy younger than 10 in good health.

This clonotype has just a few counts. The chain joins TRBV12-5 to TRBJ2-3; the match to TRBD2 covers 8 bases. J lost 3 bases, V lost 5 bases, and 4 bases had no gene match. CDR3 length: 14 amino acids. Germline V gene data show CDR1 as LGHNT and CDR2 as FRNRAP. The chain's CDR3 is CASGPGLVTDTQYF. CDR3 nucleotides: TGTGCTAGTGGTCCGGGACTAGTAACAGATACGCAGTATTTT.

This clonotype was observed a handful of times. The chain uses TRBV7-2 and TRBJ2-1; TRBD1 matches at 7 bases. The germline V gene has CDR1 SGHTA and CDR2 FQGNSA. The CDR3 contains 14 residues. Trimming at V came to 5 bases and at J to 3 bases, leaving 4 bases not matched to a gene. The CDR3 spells CASSRGTDYNEQFF. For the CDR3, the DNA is TGTGCCAGCAGCAGGGGGACAGACTACAATGAGCAGTTCTTC.